This T cell receptor (beta chain) is from a study of T-cell reconstitution after alpha-beta-depleted transplantation in children (TCRdb year 2016). For the study in its entirety: The study quantitatively tracked T-cell immune reconstitution after TCRalphabeta/CD19-depleted allogeneic hematopoietic cell transplantation in children using TCR repertoire profiling. Study-wide findings and limitations: Hyperexpanded clone frequencies declined over subsequent months; after one year, T-cell counts and TCRbeta diversity were mostly attributed to newly produced T cells. Apparently early alphabetaT-cell count recovery about two months after transplant reportedly relied on only several hundred rapidly expanded clones derived from non-depleted graft cells. In some patients, the high TCRbeta diversity seen at day 60 was put down to recipient T cells and intrathymic progenitors that had survived conditioning.

The CDR3 measures 14 amino acids from cysteine to phenylalanine. Only CDR3 DNA remains: 42 bases, in frame from the first base. V sheds 1 base and J sheds 4 bases, leaving 10 bases between their ends. Library prep was done by PCR. The instrument was an Illumina HiSeq 2500. TCR libraries were prepared with molecular barcoding, using unique molecular identifiers to normalize TCRbeta repertoire quantification. The public reads were reprocessed in TCRdb via fastp at Q25 and MiXCR, keeping in-frame beta chains. When rows share a CDR3 protein, they turn into one entry using the most common DNA and genes. The sample includes around 960,000 distinct CDR3 sequences, with roughly 29% observed a single time. The ten top clones hold roughly 31% of the sample. A few counts support this clonotype. Which antigen it targets is not known. Per-nucleotide qualities are absent, and no much larger clonotype sits a single base away.

In light of the paper, this sample's treatment or condition label describes: allogeneic hematopoietic cell transplantation with graft depleted of TCRalphabeta T cells and CD19 B cells. Transplant recipients were children who received TCRalphabeta/CD19-depleted allogeneic hematopoietic cell grafts. This material consisted of PBMCs, mostly from graft donor cells, taken 360 days after TCRalphabeta/CD19-depleted stem cell transplant. The rearranged chain carries TRBV12-3 or TRBV12-4 and TRBJ1-2; the D region possibly corresponds to TRBD1 (5 bases align). The sequence came from a boy younger than two who had a stem cell transplant for SCID, so the T cells may come from the graft donor. The DNA sequence is as follows: TGTGCCAGCAGTTTAGATCAGGGTCTCTATGGCTACACCTTC. Its protein reads: CASSLDQGLYGYTF.